This TCR beta chain was identified during a study of blood T cell repertoires in COVID-19. Study processing details: It was from reference gene primer amplification that nucleated cell counts were estimated. TCRdb keeps only in-frame clones here, not all; method: immunoSEQ multiplex PCR. V and J calls and clone size are copied from that table; D and trimming were computed from the DNA. The sample records about 150,000 clones, 79% being singletons. This clone has more than one count but fewer than ten. Trimming cost V 6 bases and J 3 bases, with 17 bases left between them. This CDR3 spans 15 amino acids. Germline values: CDR1 MNHEY, CDR2 SVGAGI.

Sequenced input: PBMCs or T cells enriched from blood (not recorded which). The receptor comes from a woman in her sixties or seventies in a cohort exposed to, infected with or recovered from COVID-19 (not recorded which). V gene TRBV6-5 combines with J gene TRBJ1-2; a possible D gene is TRBD1 (5 bases). CDR3 protein: CASSGHQNSHYGYTF. The DNA of the CDR3 is TGTGCCAGCAGCGGACACCAAAACAGTCACTATGGCTACACCTTC.